This T cell receptor (beta chain) was sequenced for a study of T cell changes during pregnancy in multiple sclerosis. Profiling relied on immunoSEQ multiplex PCR, and the TCRdb table lists in-frame clones only, not all of them. The repertoire has about 34,000 clones, approximately 91% of them found once; the top ten carry around 4.5%. The CDR3 spans 14 residues. Trimming at V came to 9 bases and at J to 2 bases, leaving 10 bases not matched to a gene. Germline CDR1 SGDLS, CDR2 YYNGEE. This TCR came from a female donor in good health, enrolled as a control in a pregnancy study. This specimen was peripheral blood, taken in the second trimester of pregnancy. The J gene is TRBJ2-7, the V gene TRBV9; 8 nucleotides agree with TRBD2. This CDR3 reads CATKPGGGTYEQYF. Here the CDR3 DNA reads TGTGCCACCAAACCCGGGGGGGGCACCTACGAGCAGTACTTC.